The present entry profiles one T cell receptor beta chain with its context. Its antigen is currently not known. No quality values exist for individual bases; no much larger clone is one base distant. The data derive from a study of blood T cell repertoires in COVID-19 (dated by TCRdb to 2020 to 2021). Concerning the study at large: Samples covering the acute and convalescent phases of COVID-19 were provided by collaborators in the United States, Italy and Spain. The sample metadata nearly always contained a de-identified subject ID, COVID-19 status, age in years and sex. The material from the prospective study consisted of cDNA or gDNA derived from T cells, B-cell-depleted T cells, or PBMCs. Samples were obtained from the ongoing ImmuneRACE study (first 160 participants) and from 1,254 subjects provided by 6 global collaborators. The repertoires were released in a freely available public database meant as a resource for research on the immune response to SARS-CoV-2. The dataset comprised deeply sampled blood TCRbeta repertoires from subjects exposed to, actively infected with, or recovered from COVID-19. Where available, HLA class I and class II types were obtained from metadata supplied by the sample provider rather than from assay-based typing.

One collaborating source in Seattle enrolled patients during active infection and followed them longitudinally through the course of disease. Each collaborating institution followed its own protocols to collect whole blood in K2EDTA tubes. For TCRbeta analysis, collaborators shipped samples as frozen whole blood, isolated PBMCs, or DNA extracted from either of those sample types. The paper's findings and limits, for the study overall: Clinical and demographic metadata were provided uncurated, with the amount varying by source and participant.

The immunoSEQ Assay, a bias-controlled multiplex PCR, was used to amplify TCRbeta CDR3 regions from genomic DNA. The original methods were these. The number of nucleated cells in each sample was estimated from the amplification of reference gene primers within the assay. To quantify the absolute abundance of each unique TCRbeta CDR3 rearrangement, sequence reads were collapsed and filtered. For each sample, productive Simpson clonality was calculated as the square root of Simpson's diversity index across productive rearrangements. TCRdb holds this immuneACCESS table with in-frame rearrangements only. Some clones are missing; in checked studies, unresolved V genes explain under half, and the rest has no known cause. From that table come the V and J calls and clone size; the DNA was used to work out D and trimming. This sample holds roughly 62,000 clones; more than 65% were observed only once. Around 9.1% of the sample is in the top ten clones.

V loses 3 bases, J loses 0 bases, and the germline ends lie 21 bases apart. The CDR3, from cysteine to phenylalanine, totals 19 residues. Only the CDR3 DNA is retained, 57 bases long and in frame from the first base. The germline V gene sets CDR1 to SGHRS and CDR2 to YFSETQ. Sequenced input: peripheral blood. Recombination connected TRBV5-1 to TRBJ1-4; the D gene cannot be named for sure. The sequence derives from an elderly man with COVID-19, enrolled during active disease. In nucleotides, the sequence is TGCGCCAGCAGCTCTACCCACTTGCGGGAGCTTGCAACTAATGAAAAACTGTTTTTT. This codes for CASSSTHLRELATNEKLFF. With all but the CDR3 taken from the reference TRBV5-1 and TRBJ1-4 genes, the full variable domain is: KAGVTQTPRYLIKTRGQQVTLSCSPISGHRSVSWYQQTPGQGLQFLFEYFSETQRNKGNFPGRFSGRQFSNSRSEMNVSTLELGDSALYLCASSSTHLRELATNEKLFFGSGTQLSVL.